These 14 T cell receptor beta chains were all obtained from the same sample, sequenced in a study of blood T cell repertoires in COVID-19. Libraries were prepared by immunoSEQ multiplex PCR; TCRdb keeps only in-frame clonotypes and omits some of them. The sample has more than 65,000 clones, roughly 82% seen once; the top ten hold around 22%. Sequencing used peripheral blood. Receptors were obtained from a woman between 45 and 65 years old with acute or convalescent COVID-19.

CDR3 residues: CAISTSQLNTEAFF. CDR3 DNA sequence: TGTGCCATCAGTACGAGCCAATTGAACACTGAAGCTTTCTTT. The chain combines TRBV10-3 with TRBJ1-1; unclear D gene. This CDR3 region has 14 residues. Trimming removed 5 bases at V and 0 bases at J, with 10 bases between. From germline, CDR1 is ENHRY and CDR2 SYGVKD.

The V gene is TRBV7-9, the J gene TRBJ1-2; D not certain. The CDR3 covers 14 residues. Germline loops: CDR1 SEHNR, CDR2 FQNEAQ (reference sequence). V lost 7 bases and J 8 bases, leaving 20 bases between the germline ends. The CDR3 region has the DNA TGTGCCAGCACCCTCACGGGATCCGGAATAGGCTACACCTTC. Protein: CASTLTGSGIGYTF.

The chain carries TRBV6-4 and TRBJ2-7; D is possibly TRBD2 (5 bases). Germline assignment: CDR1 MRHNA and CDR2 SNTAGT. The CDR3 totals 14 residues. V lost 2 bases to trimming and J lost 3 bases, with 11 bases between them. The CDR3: CASSDPGEHYEQYF. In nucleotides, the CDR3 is TGTGCCAGCAGTGACCCTGGGGAGCACTACGAGCAGTACTTC.

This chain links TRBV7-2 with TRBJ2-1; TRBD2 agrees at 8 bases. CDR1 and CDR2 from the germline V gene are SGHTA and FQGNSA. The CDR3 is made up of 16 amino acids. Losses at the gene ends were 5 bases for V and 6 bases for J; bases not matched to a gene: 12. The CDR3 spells CASSPRTGLGFNEQFF. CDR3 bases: TGTGCCAGCAGCCCCAGGACGGGACTAGGTTTCAATGAGCAGTTCTTC.

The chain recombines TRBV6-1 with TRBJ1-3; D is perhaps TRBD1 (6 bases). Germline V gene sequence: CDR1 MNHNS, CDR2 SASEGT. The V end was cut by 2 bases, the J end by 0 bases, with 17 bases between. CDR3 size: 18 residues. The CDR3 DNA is TGTGCCAGCAGTGAAATTGTGGCAGGGGTCCTCTCTGGAAACACCATATATTTT. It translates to CASSEIVAGVLSGNTIYF.

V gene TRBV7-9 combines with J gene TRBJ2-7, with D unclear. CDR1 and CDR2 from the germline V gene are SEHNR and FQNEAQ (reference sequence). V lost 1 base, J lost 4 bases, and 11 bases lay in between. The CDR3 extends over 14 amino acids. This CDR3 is CASSLGTLRYEQYF. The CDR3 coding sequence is TGTGCCAGCAGCTTAGGCACGCTCAGGTACGAGCAGTACTTC.

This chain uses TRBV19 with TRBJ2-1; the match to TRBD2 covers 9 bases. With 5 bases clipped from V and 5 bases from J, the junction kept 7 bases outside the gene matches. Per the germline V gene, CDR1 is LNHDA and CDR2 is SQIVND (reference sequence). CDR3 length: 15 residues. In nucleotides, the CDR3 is TGTGCCAGTAGTGCCACGGGACTAGCTGACAATGAGCAGTTCTTC. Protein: CASSATGLADNEQFF.

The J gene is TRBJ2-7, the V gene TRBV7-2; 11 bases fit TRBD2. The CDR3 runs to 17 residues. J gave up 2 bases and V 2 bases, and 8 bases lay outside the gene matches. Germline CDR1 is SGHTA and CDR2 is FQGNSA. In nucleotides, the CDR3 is TGTGCCAGCAGCTTAAGGACCGCTAGCGGGGGGCCCTACGAGCAGTACTTC. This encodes CASSLRTASGGPYEQYF.

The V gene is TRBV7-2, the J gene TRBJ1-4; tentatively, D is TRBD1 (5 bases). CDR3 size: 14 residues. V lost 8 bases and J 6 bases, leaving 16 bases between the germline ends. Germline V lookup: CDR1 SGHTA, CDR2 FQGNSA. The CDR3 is CASSLKGSDEKLFF. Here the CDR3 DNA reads TGTGCCAGCTCTCTAAAGGGGTCCGATGAAAAACTGTTTTTT.

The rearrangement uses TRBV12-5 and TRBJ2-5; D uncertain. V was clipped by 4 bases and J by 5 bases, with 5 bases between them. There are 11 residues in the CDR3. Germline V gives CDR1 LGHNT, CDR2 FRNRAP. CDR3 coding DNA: TGTGCTAGTGGTTCGAGGGAGACCCAGTACTTC. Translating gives CASGSRETQYF.

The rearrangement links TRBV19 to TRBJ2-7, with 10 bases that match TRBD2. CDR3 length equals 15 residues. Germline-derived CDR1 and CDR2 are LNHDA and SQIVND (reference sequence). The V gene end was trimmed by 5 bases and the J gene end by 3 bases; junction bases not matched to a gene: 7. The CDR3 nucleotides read TGTGCCAGTAGTGAAGGACTAGCGGAGGTCTACGAGCAGTACTTC. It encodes CASSEGLAEVYEQYF. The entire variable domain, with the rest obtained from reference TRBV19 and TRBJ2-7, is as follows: DGGITQSPKYLFRKEGQNVTLSCEQNLNHDAMYWYRQDPGQGLRLIYYSQIVNDFQKGDIAEGYSVSREKKESFPLTVTSAQKNPTAFYLCASSEGLAEVYEQYFGPGTRLTVT.

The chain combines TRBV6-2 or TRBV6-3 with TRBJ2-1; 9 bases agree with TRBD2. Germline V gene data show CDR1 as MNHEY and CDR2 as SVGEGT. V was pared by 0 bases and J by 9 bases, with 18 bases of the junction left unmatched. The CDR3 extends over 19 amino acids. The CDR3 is CASSYSRVGKRGASREQFF. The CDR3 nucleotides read TGTGCCAGCAGTTACTCTAGGGTAGGGAAGCGGGGGGCCTCACGTGAGCAGTTCTTC.

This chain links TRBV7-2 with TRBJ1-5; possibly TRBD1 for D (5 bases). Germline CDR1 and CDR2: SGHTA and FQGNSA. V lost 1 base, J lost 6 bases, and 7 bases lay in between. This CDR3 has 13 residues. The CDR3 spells CASSLVTGQPQHF. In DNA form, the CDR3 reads TGTGCCAGCAGCTTAGTAACAGGTCAGCCCCAGCATTTT.

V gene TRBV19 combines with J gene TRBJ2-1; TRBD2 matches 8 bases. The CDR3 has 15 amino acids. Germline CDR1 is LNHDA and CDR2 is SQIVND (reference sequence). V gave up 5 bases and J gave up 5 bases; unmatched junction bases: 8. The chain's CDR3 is CASSFQGSGDNEQFF. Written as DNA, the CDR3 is TGTGCCAGTAGTTTCCAAGGTAGCGGGGACAATGAGCAGTTCTTC.